The 5 T cell receptor beta chains below come from one sample, sequenced in a study of long-term antiretroviral therapy in people with HIV (dated 2022 in TCRdb). The immunoSEQ hsTCRB v3.0 assay was used at survey level resolution to sequence the TRB variable region. TCRdb retrieved this table from immuneACCESS and kept in-frame rearrangements only. Not all clones are present; in checked studies, unresolved V genes account for under half, and no reason is known for the remainder. This sample lists about 24,000 clones; about nine tenths were detected once. The ten largest account for about 8.7% of the sample. The specimen was unsorted PBMCs, collected 1.8 years before starting antiretroviral therapy. All receptors come from a man in his fifties or sixties with HIV.

This chain links TRBV2 with TRBJ1-2, with TRBD1 matching 7 bases. Germline V gives CDR1 SNHLY, CDR2 FYNNEI. The CDR3 has 17 residues. With V trimmed by 4 bases and J by 4 bases, 15 bases remained unmatched. The CDR3 reads CASSGLIDREPRYGYTF. CDR3 nucleotides: TGTGCCAGCAGTGGCCTTATAGACAGGGAGCCCCGCTATGGCTACACCTTC.

The chain carries TRBV28 and TRBJ1-4, with D possibly matching TRBD1 (6 bases). Between the trimmed V and J ends, which lost 2 bases and 8 bases, there was a span of 12 bases. This CDR3 is built from 14 residues. CDR1 and CDR2 (germline): MDHEN, SYDVKM. In nucleotides, the CDR3 is TGTGCCAGCAGTTTAGGGGGGGCACGAGAAAAACTGTTTTTT. As protein: CASSLGGAREKLFF. The complete variable domain, with remaining parts taken from reference TRBV28 and TRBJ1-4, reads DVKVTQSSRYLVKRTGEKVFLECVQDMDHENMFWYRQDPGLGLRLIYFSYDVKMKEKGDIPEGYSVSREKKERFSLILESASTNQTSMYLCASSLGGAREKLFFGSGTQLSVL.

The chain has TRBV29-1 and TRBJ2-7; TRBD2 matches 9 bases. CDR3 length: 15 amino acids. V lost 5 bases, J lost 4 bases, and 12 bases stayed unmatched. From germline, CDR1 is SQVTM and CDR2 ANQGSEA. The CDR3 here is CSVLSRRGGAYEQYF. CDR3 nucleotides: TGCAGCGTTTTGTCTCGGCGGGGGGGTGCTTACGAGCAGTACTTC.

V usage is TRBV25-1 and J usage is TRBJ2-3; D unclear. V lost 1 base and J lost 4, with 3 bases in between. The CDR3 contains 12 residues. The germline V gene encodes CDR1 MGHDK and CDR2 SYGVNS. The CDR3 is CASSEFPDTQYF. CDR3 nucleotide sequence: TGTGCCAGCAGTGAATTCCCAGATACGCAGTATTTT.

The V and J genes are TRBV2 and TRBJ2-5; D not resolved. With 7 bases removed from V and 2 bases from J, the gap between germline ends came to 14 bases. The CDR3 runs 14 residues. CDR1 and CDR2 from the germline V gene are SNHLY and FYNNEI. The CDR3: CASTSRRIQETQYF. CDR3 in DNA: TGTGCCAGCACCTCGAGACGAATACAAGAGACCCAGTACTTC.